The rows below give T cell receptor beta chains drawn from one sample of a study of blood T cell repertoires in COVID-19. Using immunoSEQ multiplex PCR, the repertoire was profiled, and TCRdb retains in-frame clones only, with some absent. This table holds around 480,000 clones, about nine tenths found once. Specimen: PBMCs or T cells enriched from blood (not recorded which). Receptors were obtained from a woman aged 18-29 years who had recovered from COVID-19. Both conserved end residues are part of each CDR3. The order of the fields is D gene, J gene, clone size, V gene, CDR3 protein, CDR3 DNA. D genes are given only for firm matches. Expanded clones get a size class; other rows say once, few or many, or leave the size out.

TRBD2 | TRBJ2-3 | - | TRBV11-2 | CASSSELADTQYF | TGTGCCAGCAGCTCTGAACTAGCGGATACGCAGTATTTT
TRBD1 | TRBJ1-4 | - | TRBV6-5 | CASSRGQAQVF | TGTGCCAGCAGTAGGGGACAGGCGCAGGTTTTT
- | TRBJ1-1 | - | TRBV11-2 | CASSLAVSNTEAFF | TGTGCCAGCAGCTTAGCTGTATCGAACACTGAAGCTTTCTTT
- | TRBJ1-1 | - | TRBV29-1 | CSVDTTRKAFF | TGCAGCGTTGATACTACAAGGAAAGCTTTCTTT
- | TRBJ1-3 | - | TRBV5-4 | CATYDWRDLGNTIYF | TGTGCCACATACGACTGGAGGGATCTTGGAAACACCATATATTTT
- | TRBJ1-4 | - | TRBV2 | CASSDRAREKLFF | TGTGCCAGCAGTGACAGGGCCCGGGAAAAACTGTTTTTT
- | TRBJ1-2 | - | TRBV5-1 | CASSSSATGEGYTF | TGCGCCAGCAGCTCATCCGCGACGGGGGAAGGCTACACCTTC
- | TRBJ1-2 | - | TRBV18 | CASLADGGYGYTF | TGTGCCAGCTTGGCCGACGGGGGCTATGGCTACACCTTC
TRBD2 | TRBJ2-1 | - | TRBV5-1 | CASNRGGTYNEQFF | TGCGCCAGCAACCGGGGGGGCACCTACAATGAGCAGTTCTTC
TRBD2 | TRBJ2-7 | - | TRBV4-1 | CASSLRHVTSESYEQYF | TGCGCCAGCAGCCTTCGACACGTTACTAGCGAGTCCTACGAGCAGTACTTC
TRBD1 | TRBJ1-2 | - | TRBV5-5 | CASSLKTGVNYGYTF | TGTGCCAGCAGCTTAAAGACAGGGGTTAACTATGGCTACACCTTC
- | TRBJ1-3 | - | TRBV7-3 | CASSSWPSGNTIYF | TGTGCCAGCAGCTCCTGGCCCTCTGGAAACACCATATATTTT
- | TRBJ2-5 | - | TRBV11-2 | CASSLDTEETQYF | TGTGCCAGCAGCTTAGATACAGAAGAGACCCAGTACTTC
- | TRBJ1-4 | few | TRBV19 | CASSTGPRGANEKLFF | TGTGCCAGTAGTACCGGCCCCCGAGGCGCTAATGAAAAACTGTTTTTT
- | TRBJ1-2 | once | TRBV6-5 | CASSLDRHGYTF | TGTGCCAGCAGTTTAGACAGACATGGCTACACCTTC
- | TRBJ1-2 | - | TRBV6-6 | CASSYYGGGVYGYTF | TGTGCCAGCAGTTACTACGGGGGAGGGGTCTATGGCTACACCTTC
- | TRBJ1-1 | - | TRBV6-1 | CASSEAPGGGTEAFF | TGTGCCAGCAGTGAAGCGCCGGGGGGAGGCACTGAAGCTTTCTTT
- | TRBJ2-5 | - | TRBV5-4 | CASSLMGLKETQYF | TGTGCCAGCAGCCTAATGGGACTGAAAGAGACCCAGTACTTC
- | TRBJ1-2 | once | TRBV28 | CASSSVSLEGYYGYTF | TGTGCCAGCAGTTCAGTGAGTCTAGAGGGTTACTATGGCTACACCTTC
- | TRBJ1-4 | few | TRBV7-9 | CASSLVVNRDNEKLFF | TGTGCCAGCAGCTTAGTAGTGAACAGAGATAATGAAAAACTGTTTTTT
- | TRBJ1-4 | - | TRBV7-2 | CASSLYRDNEKLFF | TGTGCCAGCAGCTTGTACAGAGATAATGAAAAACTGTTTTTT
- | TRBJ1-2 | - | TRBV27 | CASSPNPGYGYTF | TGTGCCAGCAGCCCGAACCCAGGGTATGGCTACACCTTC
- | TRBJ1-2 | - | TRBV6-5 | CASSYVAGQDYGYTF | TGTGCCAGCAGTTACGTTGCGGGTCAGGATTATGGCTACACCTTC
- | TRBJ1-1 | - | TRBV3-1/TRBV3-2 | CASRIFPGNTEAFF | TGTGCCAGCAGGATCTTCCCAGGGAACACTGAAGCTTTCTTT
TRBD1 | TRBJ2-7 | once | TRBV3-1/TRBV3-2 | CASSPRTGDGEQYF | TGTGCCAGCAGCCCCCGGACAGGGGACGGGGAGCAGTACTTC
TRBD1 | TRBJ1-1 | - | TRBV6-5 | CASSRTGVNTEAFF | TGTGCCAGCAGTCGGACAGGGGTGAACACTGAAGCTTTCTTT
- | TRBJ2-1 | once | TRBV3-1/TRBV3-2 | CASSHPRGGSFYNEQFF | TGTGCCAGCAGCCACCCGAGAGGGGGATCTTTTTACAATGAGCAGTTCTTC
TRBD2 | TRBJ2-1 | - | TRBV10-1 | CASSPTGGTEVGNEQFF | TGCGCCAGCAGCCCTACCGGGGGGACGGAGGTGGGCAATGAGCAGTTCTTC
- | TRBJ2-7 | - | TRBV11-2 | CASSPGGGASYEQYF | TGTGCCAGCAGCCCCGGTGGGGGGGCCTCCTACGAGCAGTACTTC
- | TRBJ2-4 | - | TRBV13 | CASSSRQALAKNIQYF | TGTGCCAGCAGCTCCCGACAGGCCCTAGCCAAAAACATTCAGTACTTC
- | TRBJ2-1 | - | TRBV24-1 | CATSEWANNEQFF | TGTGCCACCAGTGAGTGGGCCAACAATGAGCAGTTCTTC
- | TRBJ2-1 | - | TRBV5-1 | CASSLANGGNEQFF | TGCGCCAGCAGCTTGGCCAACGGGGGCAATGAGCAGTTCTTC
TRBD1 | TRBJ1-5 | - | TRBV19 | CASSMETTGTGPQHF | TGTGCCAGTAGTATGGAGACGACAGGGACGGGGCCCCAGCATTTT
- | TRBJ2-7 | once | TRBV6-5 | CASSYSTGVEQYF | TGTGCCAGCAGTTACTCGACCGGGGTCGAGCAGTACTTC
- | TRBJ1-2 | - | TRBV6-5 | CASWDIVNYGYTF | TGTGCCAGTTGGGACATAGTTAACTATGGCTACACCTTC
- | TRBJ1-5 | - | TRBV6-5 | CASSSTGLEDQPQHF | TGTGCCAGCAGTTCTACAGGGCTGGAGGATCAGCCCCAGCATTTT
- | TRBJ1-2 | few | TRBV1 | CTSSSTRGLLYGYTF | TGCACCAGCTCGAGCACTCGGGGTCTTTTGTATGGCTACACCTTC
- | TRBJ1-3 | once | TRBV28 | CASRYPTGVQYF | TGTGCCAGCAGATATCCCACCGGGGTCCAATATTTT
TRBD1 | TRBJ1-1 | - | TRBV5-1 | CASSKTGGANTEAFF | TGCGCCAGCAGCAAGACAGGGGGCGCGAACACTGAAGCTTTCTTT
TRBD1 | TRBJ1-4 | - | TRBV28 | CASSLITGGWEKLFF | TGTGCCAGCAGTTTGATTACAGGGGGCTGGGAAAAACTGTTTTTT
- | TRBJ1-5 | - | TRBV3-1/TRBV3-2 | CASSLMTEEPQHF | TGTGCCAGCAGCCTCATGACCGAGGAGCCCCAGCATTTT
- | TRBJ2-3 | - | TRBV12-3/TRBV12-4 | CASTLVDTQYF | TGTGCCAGCACTCTAGTAGATACGCAGTATTTT
- | TRBJ2-7 | once | TRBV11-2 | CASSSMRDSPGREQYF | TGTGCCAGCAGCTCCATGCGGGACAGTCCGGGTAGGGAGCAGTACTTC
- | TRBJ1-1 | - | TRBV11-2 | CASSRLGLYPGAFF | TGTGCCAGCAGCCGCCTCGGTCTCTATCCTGGAGCTTTCTTT
- | TRBJ2-5 | few | TRBV25-1 | CASSELMAGAGETQYF | TGTGCCAGCAGTGAATTGATGGCGGGGGCTGGAGAGACCCAGTACTTC
TRBD2 | TRBJ2-3 | - | TRBV27 | CASSLRDYGKKDTQYF | TGTGCCAGCAGTCTCAGGGACTACGGGAAGAAAGATACGCAGTATTTT
- | TRBJ1-2 | - | TRBV18 | CASSPLGASNYGYTF | TGTGCCAGCTCACCACTCGGAGCTTCTAACTATGGCTACACCTTC
- | TRBJ2-5 | - | TRBV24-1 | CATSDPYQETQYF | TGTGCCACCAGTGACCCGTACCAAGAGACCCAGTACTTC
- | TRBJ2-7 | - | TRBV3-1/TRBV3-2 | CASSFYTGSYEQYF | TGTGCCAGCAGCTTTTATACAGGGTCCTACGAGCAGTACTTC
TRBD2 | TRBJ2-3 | - | TRBV6-6 | CASSPAGGGHSTDTQYF | TGTGCCAGCAGTCCCGCGGGGGGGGGCCATAGCACAGATACGCAGTATTTT
- | TRBJ1-6 | few | TRBV6-5 | CASSYSNGYNSPLHF | TGTGCCAGCAGTTACTCGAACGGCTATAATTCACCCCTCCACTTT
- | TRBJ2-5 | - | TRBV24-1 | CATSEEGAKETQYF | TGTGCCACCAGTGAGGAGGGGGCAAAAGAGACCCAGTACTTC
TRBD1 | TRBJ1-2 | once | TRBV4-2 | CASSPTQGEGYTF | TGTGCCAGCAGCCCCACACAGGGGGAAGGCTACACCTTC
- | TRBJ2-5 | - | TRBV2 | CASSERLQETQYF | TGTGCCAGCAGTGAAAGACTACAAGAGACCCAGTACTTC
- | TRBJ1-4 | - | TRBV28 | CASCPLGQLNEKLFF | TGTGCCAGTTGCCCTCTTGGACAGCTTAATGAAAAACTGTTTTTT
TRBD1 | TRBJ1-2 | - | TRBV5-1 | CASSPGTENGYTF | TGCGCCAGCAGCCCCGGGACAGAAAATGGCTACACCTTC
- | TRBJ1-1 | - | TRBV30 | CAWRGGLNTEAFF | TGTGCCTGGAGGGGGGGTCTGAACACTGAAGCTTTCTTT